The present T cell receptor beta chain was sequenced within a study of cytomegalovirus exposure and HLA in healthy donors. Study findings and constraints: Earlier analysis yielded a pattern in which most TCR beta V segments were productive about 87% or about 30% of the time. Researchers counted some 150 TCR beta chains as cytomegalovirus-associated. Links to common viral pathogens appeared, in a later analysis, for several of the most significant clusters.

Primers: 60 Vbeta forward and 13 Jbeta reverse. Produced via immunoSEQ multiplex PCR; TCRdb's table is partial and in-frame only. Among about 200,000 clones, roughly 82% were seen once, and the ten largest hold around 6%. CDR3 size: 14 residues. Germline V gene sequence: CDR1 SGHTA, CDR2 FQGTGA. V lost 1 base to trimming and J lost 4 bases, with 9 bases between them. Concerning this clone: Its antigen remains unknown.

The sample taken for sequencing was PBMCs. The TCR comes from a man aged 35 to 55 in good health and CMV-seropositive. The V and J genes are TRBV7-3 and TRBJ2-3, with a weak D call TRBD2 (6 bases). The CDR3 DNA is TGTGCCAGCAGCTTAATGGGGGAGGCAGATACGCAGTATTTT. As protein: CASSLMGEADTQYF.